This entry is about one T cell receptor beta chain. These data come from a study of OX40 agonist ivuxolimab in advanced cancers. Some clones are missing from TCRdb's copy, which holds only in-frame ones; the method was immunoSEQ multiplex PCR. The table has more than 45,000 clones, around nine tenths seen once. With 9 bases clipped from V and 4 bases from J, the junction kept 14 bases outside the gene matches. Germline CDR1 reads LNHDA; CDR2 reads SQIVND (reference sequence). This CDR3 spans 15 amino acids. This specimen was CD4+ or CD8+ T cells sorted from blood, taken in a trial of the OX40 agonist ivuxolimab. The TCR sequence derives from an adult with an advanced solid tumor such as melanoma, head and neck, liver or kidney cancer. V usage is TRBV19 and J usage is TRBJ2-7; 8 bases line up with TRBD1. CDR3 bases: TGTGCCAGCGCACTCGCAGGACAGGGCGTTTACGAGCAGTACTTC. It encodes CASALAGQGVYEQYF.